This TCR beta chain stems from a study of blood T cell repertoires in COVID-19. Study-wide background: Whether acute or convalescent, the COVID-19 samples came from the United States, Italy and Spain. Sources were T cells, B-cell-depleted T cells, or PBMCs; the material itself was cDNA or gDNA.

Assay: immunoSEQ multiplex PCR; the TCRdb copy retains only in-frame clones and omits some. This sample carries 250,000 to 300,000 clones, 70% to 90% of them seen once, and the ten largest clones take 5.5% to 8%. J lost 3 bases, V lost 9 bases, and 7 bases had no gene match. Germline V CDR1 and CDR2: MDHEN, SYDVKM. This CDR3 has 15 residues. The gene calls are TRBV28 and TRBJ2-5, with 13 bases fitting TRBD2. The clonotype was recovered from a woman aged 25 to 39 who had recovered from COVID-19. Sample: peripheral blood. The CDR3 loop reads CASLDGTSGEETQYF. The CDR3 DNA is TGTGCCAGTCTTGATGGGACTAGCGGGGAAGAGACCCAGTACTTC.